This T cell receptor beta chain was profiled in a study of blood T cell repertoires in COVID-19. Study overall: Sites across the United States, Italy and Spain contributed samples from acute and convalescent COVID-19. In each case, the material was cDNA or gDNA derived from T cells, B-cell-depleted T cells, or PBMCs.

Authors' data handling: The authors estimated nucleated cell counts from reference gene primer amplification. Assay used: immunoSEQ multiplex PCR; TCRdb lists only in-frame clones, some missing. That table gives V, J and clone size, and the DNA gave D and trimming. The sample lists about 210,000 clones; about four fifths were seen once. This CDR3 is 14 amino acids long. V lost 0 bases and J 2 bases, leaving 8 bases between the germline ends. In germline, CDR1 is MNHEY, CDR2 SVGAGI. This clone occurred once. The sequence derives from a woman between 45 and 65 years old with active or convalescent COVID-19. Sequencing was done on a sample of peripheral blood. The rearrangement joins TRBV6-5 to TRBJ2-7, with D unresolved. In DNA form, the CDR3 reads TGTGCCAGCAGTTACTCACAGAGTCCCTACGAGCAGTACTTC. Amino acid sequence: CASSYSQSPYEQYF.